The 13 T cell receptor beta chains listed next were all sequenced from one sample in a study of blood T cell repertoires in COVID-19. The method was immunoSEQ multiplex PCR; TCRdb's version includes in-frame clones alone and lacks a portion of them. The repertoire has tens of thousands of clones, 81% of them found once; the top ten carry roughly 25%. The sequenced sample was peripheral blood. The receptor set was obtained from a man older than 75 with active or convalescent COVID-19.

The rearrangement joins TRBV15 to TRBJ2-3; 7 positions match TRBD2. Germline V lookup: CDR1 LNHNV, CDR2 YYDKDF (reference sequence). With 1 base clipped from V and 1 base from J, the junction kept 8 bases outside the gene matches. The CDR3 has 17 amino acids. The CDR3 region is CATSRGQGGSGTDTQYF. As DNA, the CDR3 is TGTGCCACCAGCAGAGGTCAGGGAGGGTCTGGCACAGATACGCAGTATTTT. Full variable domain (remainder filled in from reference TRBV15 and TRBJ2-3): DAMVIQNPRYQVTQFGKPVTLSCSQTLNHNVMYWYQQKSSQAPKLLFHYYDKDFNNEADTPDNFQSRRPNTSFCFLDIRSPGLGDTAMYLCATSRGQGGSGTDTQYFGPGTRLTVL.

CDR3: CASSPDRGGNQPQHF. The CDR3 bases are TGCGCCAGCAGCCCCGACAGGGGGGGGAATCAGCCCCAGCATTTT. V is TRBV5-1 and J is TRBJ1-5, with TRBD1 matching over 9 bases. The germline V gene has CDR1 SGHRS and CDR2 YFSETQ. The CDR3 runs to 15 residues. The V gene end was trimmed by 4 bases and the J gene end by 4 bases; junction bases not matched to a gene: 6.

This clone appeared once. An end of the junction does not agree with germline; a read error may underlie this. This rearrangement joins TRBV14 to TRBJ2-7, with 12 bases that match TRBD1. Germline V gives CDR1 SGHDN, CDR2 FVKESK. This CDR3 is 14 amino acids long. CDR3 region: CASSPPGQGALKDF. The CDR3 region has the DNA TGTGCCAGCAGCCCACCGGGACAGGGGGCCCTGAAGGACTTC.

This sequence joins TRBV15 and TRBJ1-1; TRBD1 matches at 9 bases. The trim removed 0 bases at V and 0 bases at J, leaving 5 bases unmatched. CDR1 and CDR2 from the germline V gene are LNHNV and YYDKDF (reference sequence). This CDR3 contains 17 residues. CDR3 in DNA: TGTGCCACCAGCAGAGACCGGGACAGGGCGGTGAACACTGAAGCTTTCTTT. This encodes CATSRDRDRAVNTEAFF.

This rearrangement joins TRBV5-1 to TRBJ1-1; a weak D match, TRBD1 (5 bases). The CDR3 is 15 residues long. Per the germline V gene, CDR1 is SGHRS and CDR2 is YFSETQ. The V end was cut by 1 base, the J end by 3 bases, with 13 bases between. CDR3 amino acids: CASSLTAGQDTEAFF. The CDR3 DNA is TGCGCCAGCAGCTTGACGGCAGGGCAGGACACTGAAGCTTTCTTT.

The rearrangement uses TRBV18 and TRBJ2-1; 9 bases are a match to TRBD2. Trimming at V came to 1 base and at J to 3 bases, leaving 1 base not matched to a gene. The germline CDR1 and CDR2 sequences are KGHSH and LQKENI. The CDR3 loop spans 15 amino acids. The CDR3 bases are TGTGCCAGCTCACCACAGCGGGGGGACTACAATGAGCAGTTCTTC. Residues: CASSPQRGDYNEQFF.

CDR3 bases: TGTGCCAGCAGCTTAGCATACGGAGAGGCGGGTAAACTGTTTTTT. Translating it yields CASSLAYGEAGKLFF. This chain connects TRBV7-2 to TRBJ1-4; D call uncertain. Germline values: CDR1 SGHTA, CDR2 FQGNSA. The CDR3 has 15 amino acids. Deletions cut 0 bases from V and 11 bases from J, with 16 bases between.

The V gene is TRBV7-8, the J gene TRBJ2-7; 9 positions agree with TRBD1. Trimming cost V 7 bases and J 5 bases; bases outside gene matches: 9. The CDR3 covers 14 residues. Germline-derived CDR1 and CDR2 are SGHVS and FQNEAQ. The CDR3 is CASTKGQGFHEQYF. In nucleotides, the CDR3 is TGTGCCAGCACCAAAGGACAGGGGTTTCACGAGCAGTACTTC.

The V call is TRBV7-9, the J call TRBJ2-2; 11 nucleotides line up with TRBD2. Germline assignment: CDR1 SEHNR and CDR2 FQNEAQ (reference sequence). With 5 bases clipped from V and 0 bases from J, the junction kept 8 bases outside the gene matches. This CDR3 region has 18 residues. The CDR3 loop reads CASSRPSGGIPNTGELFF. As DNA, the CDR3 is TGTGCCAGCAGCCGCCCTAGCGGGGGGATCCCGAACACCGGGGAGCTGTTTTTT.

The CDR3 is CAWRGHRNSPLHF. CDR3 sequence (DNA): TGTGCCTGGAGGGGACATCGAAATTCACCCCTCCACTTT. The rearrangement links TRBV30 to TRBJ1-6, with D perhaps TRBD1 (6 bases). Trimming took off 3 bases at V and 7 bases at J, with 10 bases between the two ends. Germline V lookup: CDR1 GTSNPN, CDR2 SVGIG (reference sequence). This CDR3 has 13 residues.

This clone was seen only a few times. J is TRBJ2-5 and V is TRBV5-1; no clear D gene. V was trimmed by 0 bases and J by 0 bases, leaving 6 bases between them. Germline V gives CDR1 SGHRS, CDR2 YFSETQ. The CDR3 covers 14 residues. In DNA, the CDR3 is TGCGCCAGCAGCTTGGAACTGTACCAAGAGACCCAGTACTTC. This encodes CASSLELYQETQYF.

The chain has TRBV10-2 and TRBJ1-2; 7 nucleotides agree with TRBD1. CDR1 WSHSY and CDR2 SAAADI come from the germline V gene. V trimming: 6 bases; J trimming: 4 bases; junction bases outside the gene matches: 14. The CDR3 is 16 amino acids. CDR3 sequence (DNA): TGCGCCAGCAGAGACTGGGACAGCCCGCGGGGCTATGGCTACACCTTC. It encodes CASRDWDSPRGYGYTF.

V usage is TRBV6-5 and J usage is TRBJ1-1, with 7 nucleotides matching TRBD1. The CDR3 consists of 14 residues. Trimming cost V 10 bases and J 3 bases; bases outside gene matches: 11. Germline CDR1 and CDR2: MNHEY and SVGAGI. The CDR3, as DNA: TGTGCCACCCAGATCTCTACAGGGGACACTGAAGCTTTCTTT. Its protein is CATQISTGDTEAFF.